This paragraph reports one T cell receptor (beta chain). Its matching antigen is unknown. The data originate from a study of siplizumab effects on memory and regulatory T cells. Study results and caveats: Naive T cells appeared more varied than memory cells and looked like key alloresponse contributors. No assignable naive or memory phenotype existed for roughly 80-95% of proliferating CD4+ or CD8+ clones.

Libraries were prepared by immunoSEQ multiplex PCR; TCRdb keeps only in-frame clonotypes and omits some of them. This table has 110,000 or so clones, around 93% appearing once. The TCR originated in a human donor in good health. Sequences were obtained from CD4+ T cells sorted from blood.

CDR3 sequence: CASSVRGFDQETQYF. The CDR3 DNA is TGTGCCAGCAGCGTCAGGGGGTTTGACCAAGAGACCCAGTACTTC. This chain uses TRBV7-2 with TRBJ2-5; 7 positions agree with TRBD1. Germline V gives CDR1 SGHTA, CDR2 FQGNSA. V gave up 5 bases and J gave up 0 bases; unmatched junction bases: 6. The CDR3 runs to 15 residues.